Each of the 29 T cell receptor beta chains below was sequenced from the same sample in a study of blood T cell repertoires in COVID-19. The assay was immunoSEQ multiplex PCR, and TCRdb's table has in-frame clones only and misses some. Of some 170,000 clones listed, roughly 90% are singletons. Sample: peripheral blood. Receptor source: a woman aged 45 to 65 with acute or convalescent COVID-19.

V and J are TRBV3-1 (or the pseudogene TRBV3-2) and TRBJ1-1; perhaps TRBD1 as D (6 bases). Trimming stripped 5 bases from V and 11 bases from J, with 15 bases between. The CDR3 extends over 12 amino acids. Germline V lookup: CDR1 LGHDT, CDR2 YNNKEL (reference sequence). CDR3 DNA sequence: TGTGCCAGCAGCTCTCAGACAGGAGTGGCTTTCTTT. It encodes CASSSQTGVAFF.

This clone was detected once. The gene calls are TRBV19 and TRBJ1-3; 9 bases line up with TRBD1. CDR1 is LNHDA, CDR2 SQIVND, per germline (reference sequence). The CDR3 is made up of 14 amino acids. V was pared by 7 bases and J by 2 bases, with 3 bases of the junction left unmatched. This CDR3 reads CASTRTGAGNTIYF. The DNA for the CDR3 is TGTGCCAGTACTAGGACAGGGGCTGGAAACACCATATATTTT.

V usage is TRBV15 and J usage is TRBJ1-1; 11 bases are shared with TRBD1. CDR3 size: 16 residues. In germline, CDR1 is LNHNV, CDR2 YYDKDF (reference sequence). V lost 0 bases, J lost 3 bases, and 3 bases stayed unmatched. The DNA of the CDR3 is TGTGCCACCAGCAGAGAAGAGGGACAGGGGGACACTGAAGCTTTCTTT. This codes for CATSREEGQGDTEAFF.

This clone was seen a single time. This chain joins TRBV6-6 and TRBJ2-2; TRBD1 aligns across 11 bases. V was clipped by 7 bases and J by 1 base; unmatched bases: 8. The CDR3 has 17 amino acids. Germline loops: CDR1 MNHNY, CDR2 SVGAGI (reference sequence). This CDR3 reads CASNRDRGIGNTGELFF. In nucleotides, the CDR3 is TGTGCCAGCAATCGGGACAGGGGGATAGGGAACACCGGGGAGCTGTTTTTT.

This clone was counted a single time. This sequence joins TRBV5-1 and TRBJ2-5; the match to TRBD2 covers 7 bases. V shed 3 bases, J shed 2 bases, and the junction held 7 bases outside the gene matches. Germline V CDR1 and CDR2: SGHRS, YFSETQ. The CDR3 has 15 amino acids. The CDR3 spells CASSSRLASQETQYF. The CDR3 DNA is TGCGCCAGCAGCTCGCGACTAGCTTCACAAGAGACCCAGTACTTC.

The V and J genes are TRBV6-5 and TRBJ2-5, with D hard to call. V shed 6 bases and J shed 0 bases, with 8 bases lying between them. The CDR3 loop spans 13 amino acids. CDR1 and CDR2 from the germline V gene are MNHEY and SVGAGI. CDR3: CASRLRHQETQYF. DNA of the CDR3: TGTGCCAGCAGACTCCGCCACCAAGAGACCCAGTACTTC.

This sequence joins TRBV4-1 and TRBJ1-1, with 7 bases aligning to TRBD1. In germline, CDR1 is MGHRA, CDR2 YSYEKL. There are 13 residues in the CDR3. J gave up 5 bases and V 4 bases, and 4 bases lay outside the gene matches. CDR3 DNA: TGCGCCAGCAGCCGAATCAGGGGGACTGAAGCTTTCTTT. It specifies CASSRIRGTEAFF.

The chain has TRBV19 and TRBJ2-1; 8 bases align to TRBD2. The junction had 8 bases not matched to a gene; V was cut back by 5 bases and J by 2 bases. Germline assignment: CDR1 LNHDA and CDR2 SQIVND (reference sequence). This CDR3 spans 16 amino acids. This chain's CDR3 is CASSEDTSGPYNEQFF. CDR3 in DNA: TGTGCCAGTAGTGAGGACACTAGCGGACCCTACAATGAGCAGTTCTTC.

A remark on this clone: Other DNA sequences within the sample encode an identical CDR3. CDR3 DNA: TGTGCCAGCAGTTACGGCGGGATGAACACTGAAGCTTTCTTT. It codes for CASSYGGMNTEAFF. V is TRBV6-5 and J is TRBJ1-1; D unclear. The CDR3 has 14 residues. V shed 2 bases and J shed 0 bases, with 7 bases lying between them. Germline CDR1 MNHEY, CDR2 SVGAGI.

The chain is built from TRBV20-1 and TRBJ2-7, with 7 bases identical to TRBD1. CDR3 length equals 13 residues. V was clipped by 3 bases and J by 4 bases; unmatched bases: 6. Germline-derived CDR1 and CDR2 are DFQATT and SNEGSKA (reference sequence). This chain's CDR3 is CSASQTGRYEQYF. The CDR3 DNA sequence: TGCAGTGCTAGTCAGACAGGGCGGTACGAGCAGTACTTC.

This clone was observed once. This chain links TRBV19 with TRBJ1-1; a possible D gene is TRBD1 (5 bases). The CDR3 covers 15 residues. V was trimmed by 3 bases and J by 1 base, leaving 12 bases between them. From germline, CDR1 is LNHDA and CDR2 SQIVND (reference sequence). CDR3 amino acids: CASSMIPGGNTEAFF. The CDR3 coding sequence is TGTGCCAGTAGTATGATACCGGGGGGGAACACTGAAGCTTTCTTT.

The chain recombines TRBV12-3 or TRBV12-4 with TRBJ2-3, with a possible D match to TRBD1 (5 bases). CDR3 size: 13 residues. V was trimmed by 6 bases and J by 5 bases, leaving 12 bases between them. Written as DNA, the CDR3 is TGTGCCAGCAGGCTCTTTCAGGGAGATACGCAGTATTTT. Protein: CASRLFQGDTQYF.

This rearrangement joins TRBV19 to TRBJ1-1, with 9 bases identical to TRBD1. The CDR3 spans 12 residues. J lost 14 bases, V lost 4 bases, and 8 bases had no gene match. Per germline, CDR1 LNHDA and CDR2 SQIVND (reference sequence). This chain's CDR3 is CASSSPGQGLFF. The CDR3 nucleotides are TGTGCCAGTAGTAGCCCAGGACAGGGGCTCTTCTTT.

This clone was detected only once. J is TRBJ2-7 and V is TRBV18, with a tentative D call TRBD2 (7 bases). The CDR3 spans 15 residues. With 1 base removed from V and 3 bases from J, the gap between germline ends came to 13 bases. The germline gives CDR1 KGHSH, CDR2 LQKENI. The CDR3 bases are TGTGCCAGCTCACCACACGAGGGGGGGTACTACGAGCAGTACTTC. Protein sequence: CASSPHEGGYYEQYF.

V is TRBV7-8 and J is TRBJ2-7; 10 nucleotides line up with TRBD1. This CDR3 is 16 amino acids long. The germline V gene has CDR1 SGHVS and CDR2 FQNEAQ. V shed 5 bases and J 4 bases; nucleotides not matched to a gene: 11. The CDR3 bases are TGTGCCAGCAGCGTAAGACAGGGGGCTGCATGGTACGAGCAGTACTTC. Its translation is CASSVRQGAAWYEQYF. Complete variable domain (other parts from reference TRBV7-8 and TRBJ2-7): GAGVSQSPRYKVAKRGQDVALRCDPISGHVSLFWYQQALGQGPEFLTYFQNEAQLDKSGLPSDRFFAERPEGSVSTLKIQRTQQEDSAVYLCASSVRQGAAWYEQYFGPGTRLTVT.

This chain joins TRBV4-1 and TRBJ1-1, with 7 nucleotides matching TRBD1. This CDR3 contains 16 residues. CDR1 MGHRA and CDR2 YSYEKL come from the germline V gene. The ends lost 6 bases at V and 1 base at J; junction bases unmatched: 11. CDR3 in amino acids: CASRDPGQKRNTEAFF. The CDR3 coding sequence is TGCGCCAGCAGGGACCCGGGACAGAAGAGGAACACTGAAGCTTTCTTT.

This clone was counted between two and nine times. The chain links TRBV7-9 to TRBJ1-3; perhaps TRBD1 as D (6 bases). Germline-derived CDR1 and CDR2 are SEHNR and FQNEAQ (reference sequence). The V and J ends lost 5 bases and 2 bases respectively, with 10 bases between them. The CDR3 sequence is 14 residues long. CDR3 in amino acids: CASSAGTTGNTIYF. The CDR3 DNA reads as TGTGCCAGCAGCGCCGGGACAACTGGAAACACCATATATTTT.

J is TRBJ1-3 and V is TRBV19, with 9 nucleotides matching TRBD1. J was trimmed by 3 bases and V by 3 bases; bases with no gene match: 6. The CDR3 has 16 amino acids. Germline V gene data show CDR1 as LNHDA and CDR2 as SQIVND (reference sequence). The CDR3 bases are TGTGCCAGTAGTATCCGGGACAGGGCCGGTGGAAACACCATATATTTT. This sequence encodes CASSIRDRAGGNTIYF. Complete variable domain (other parts from reference TRBV19 and TRBJ1-3): DGGITQSPKYLFRKEGQNVTLSCEQNLNHDAMYWYRQDPGQGLRLIYYSQIVNDFQKGDIAEGYSVSREKKESFPLTVTSAQKNPTAFYLCASSIRDRAGGNTIYFGEGSWLTVV.

The CDR3 DNA sequence: TGTGCCAAGACGGGACTAGCGGGAGACGAGCAGTACTTC. Translation gives CAKTGLAGDEQYF. The V gene is TRBV2, the J gene TRBJ2-7; 14 nucleotides match TRBD2. Germline lookup yields CDR1 SNHLY and CDR2 FYNNEI. Trimming at V came to 10 bases and at J to 5 bases, leaving 4 bases not matched to a gene. CDR3 length: 13 residues.

This rearrangement joins TRBV9 to TRBJ1-6; maybe TRBD1 (6 bases). The germline CDR1 and CDR2 sequences are SGDLS and YYNGEE. This CDR3 has 15 residues. V was clipped by 2 bases and J by 7 bases, with 13 bases between them. The CDR3 reads CASSVSGALNSPLHF. The CDR3 DNA sequence: TGTGCCAGCAGCGTTTCAGGGGCTCTGAATTCACCCCTCCACTTT.

The chain couples TRBV5-6 to TRBJ1-2; TRBD1 is a possible D gene (5 bases). Germline V CDR1 and CDR2: SGHDT, YYEEEE. Trimming took 3 bases from V and 3 from J, leaving 9 bases between them. The CDR3 totals 13 residues. For the CDR3, the DNA is TGTGCCAGCAGCTCTGGACAAGACTATGGCTACACCTTC. Its translation is CASSSGQDYGYTF. Drawing the rest from reference TRBV5-6 and TRBJ1-2, the complete variable domain is DAGVTQSPTHLIKTRGQQVTLRCSPKSGHDTVSWYQQALGQGPQFIFQYYEEEERQRGNFPDRFSGHQFPNYSSELNVNALLLGDSALYLCASSSGQDYGYTFGSGTRLTVV.

The gene calls are TRBV4-3 and TRBJ2-2; no clear D. The ends were cut back, 0 bases at V and 5 bases at J, with 4 bases in the middle. Germline CDR1 is LGHNA and CDR2 is YSLEER. The CDR3 consists of 13 residues. This CDR3 reads CASSQDLTGELFF. Written as DNA, the CDR3 is TGCGCCAGCAGCCAAGATCTGACCGGGGAGCTGTTTTTT.

This chain connects TRBV6-5 to TRBJ2-7; TRBD1 matches 7 bases. J was trimmed by 3 bases and V by 5 bases; bases with no gene match: 7. The CDR3 contains 14 residues. Looked up from germline, CDR1 is MNHEY and CDR2 is SVGAGI. CDR3 region: CASSRLGTDYEQYF. DNA for the CDR3: TGTGCCAGCAGTCGACTCGGGACAGACTACGAGCAGTACTTC.

This rearrangement joins TRBV6-5 to TRBJ2-3; 13 nucleotides align to TRBD2. The V segment lost 6 bases and the J segment 4 bases; nucleotides outside the gene matches: 4. This CDR3 comprises 15 residues. CDR1 and CDR2 (germline): MNHEY, SVGAGI. Written as DNA, the CDR3 is TGTGCCAGCAGGACCGGGACTAGCGGGGCAGATACGCAGTATTTT. This gives the protein CASRTGTSGADTQYF.

The chain recombines TRBV19 with TRBJ1-2; D possibly corresponds to TRBD1 (6 bases). Germline V gene data show CDR1 as LNHDA and CDR2 as SQIVND (reference sequence). CDR3 length: 16 residues. V lost 4 bases and J 1 base, leaving 16 bases between the germline ends. This CDR3 is CASSKPMTGNNYGYTF. The DNA of the CDR3 is TGTGCCAGTAGTAAACCTATGACAGGCAATAACTATGGCTACACCTTC.

V gene TRBV23-1 combines with J gene TRBJ1-2; TRBD1 aligns across 8 bases. TRBV23-1 is filed as an ORF, its function uncertain. V was pared by 7 bases and J by 13 bases, with 11 bases of the junction left unmatched. The CDR3 covers 12 residues. The CDR3 nucleotides are TGCGCCAGCACCCCGGGACAGGATTTCTGCACCTTC. This translates into CASTPGQDFCTF.

V is TRBV6-5 and J is TRBJ1-2, with 9 bases aligning to TRBD1. The germline V gene has CDR1 MNHEY and CDR2 SVGAGI. The CDR3 has 14 amino acids. The trim removed 5 bases at V and 2 bases at J, leaving 3 bases unmatched. The CDR3 DNA reads TGTGCCAGCAGTCAGGGACAGGGAAACTATGGCTACACCTTC. It specifies CASSQGQGNYGYTF.

The V call is TRBV3-1 (or the pseudogene TRBV3-2), the J call TRBJ2-3; TRBD1 matches at 8 bases. V was pared by 2 bases and J by 1 base, with 5 bases of the junction left unmatched. Germline lookup yields CDR1 LGHDT and CDR2 YNNKEL (reference sequence). The CDR3 is 16 residues long. CDR3 nucleotides: TGTGCCAGCAGCCAACAACAGGGGGTCGGCACAGATACGCAGTATTTT. Amino acid sequence: CASSQQQGVGTDTQYF.

The chain carries TRBV7-3 and TRBJ2-1; 7 bases are shared with TRBD1. This CDR3 is built from 14 residues. Trimming removed 3 bases from V and 5 bases from J; junction bases left unmatched: 4. Germline V gene sequence: CDR1 SGHTA, CDR2 FQGTGA. CDR3 region: CASSFDRANNEQFF. CDR3 DNA sequence: TGTGCCAGCAGCTTTGACAGGGCTAACAATGAGCAGTTCTTC.